This T cell receptor beta chain appears in the sequencing data of a study of cytomegalovirus exposure and HLA in healthy donors. Germline V gene data show CDR1 as SGHRS and CDR2 as YFSETQ. V shed 1 base, J shed 6 bases, and the junction held 1 base outside the gene matches. The CDR3 consists of 12 residues. In the PCR, 60 Vbeta and 13 Jbeta primers were used. Clones were sequenced by immunoSEQ multiplex PCR, and TCRdb holds only the in-frame ones, with some missing. The data contain 110,000 to 150,000 clones, approximately 80% of them singletons. This TCR derives from a woman aged 60-75 years in good health and CMV-seropositive. Sequencing was carried out using PBMCs. The rearrangement links TRBV5-1 to TRBJ2-7, with TRBD1 identical over 7 bases. This CDR3 is CASSLTGVEQYF. The CDR3, as DNA: TGCGCCAGCAGCTTGACAGGGGTCGAGCAGTACTTC.